One sample yielded the 3 T cell receptor beta chains listed below, sequenced in a study of blood T cell repertoires in COVID-19. TCRdb's table, derived via immunoSEQ multiplex PCR, lists solely in-frame clones and lacks some. The data show hundreds of thousands of clones, over 75% seen once. Sequencing used PBMCs or T cells enriched from blood (not recorded which). Receptors originate from a woman aged 18-29 years who had been exposed to COVID-19.

V usage is TRBV3-1 (or the pseudogene TRBV3-2) and J usage is TRBJ1-5, with D maybe TRBD1 (6 bases). V lost 4 bases and J 3 bases, leaving 13 bases between the germline ends. Germline V CDR1 and CDR2: LGHDT, YNNKEL (reference sequence). The length of the CDR3 is 15 residues. The CDR3 sequence: CASSLTDSPNQPQHF. The DNA of the CDR3 is TGTGCCAGCAGCCTGACGGACAGCCCCAATCAGCCCCAGCATTTT.

This clone was seen once. The rearrangement joins TRBV18 to TRBJ1-1; D not certain. Germline CDR1 and CDR2: KGHSH and LQKENI. Between the trimmed V and J ends, which lost 2 bases and 4 bases, there was a span of 14 bases. The CDR3 length is 15 residues. The CDR3 coding sequence is TGTGCCAGCTCACCATTGGAAGGCAGACTCACTGAAGCTTTCTTT. The encoded protein is CASSPLEGRLTEAFF.

The gene calls are TRBV7-6 and TRBJ1-6, with D uncertain. The V and J ends lost 3 bases and 5 bases respectively, with 20 bases between them. This CDR3 region has 18 residues. Germline lookup yields CDR1 SGHVS and CDR2 FNYEAQ. The DNA of the CDR3 is TGTGCCAGCAGCTTGTTTAGTGCCCGCAGAGGGAATAATTCACCCCTCCACTTT. It yields the protein CASSLFSARRGNNSPLHF.